These 3 T cell receptor beta chains were sequenced from one sample in a study of identical twins. TCRdb re-called the 5' RACE reads with MiXCR, one entry per CDR3 protein. The top ten hold around 10% of the sample, which has approximately 410,000 distinct CDR3 sequences, approximately 17% seen once. Sequencing was performed on naive T cells sorted from blood. The source is a man over 45 in good health.

This chain uses TRBV29-1 with TRBJ2-7; D may be TRBD2 (6 bases). Trimming removed 4 bases from V and 2 bases from J, with 6 bases in between. This CDR3 is built from 11 residues. CDR1 and CDR2 (germline): SQVTM, ANQGSEA. This CDR3 reads CSVAGAYEQYF. The CDR3 DNA reads TGCAGCGTTGCGGGGGCCTACGAGCAGTACTTC.

This chain links TRBV10-3 with TRBJ2-1; 7 bases align to TRBD2. CDR1 and CDR2 (germline): ENHRY, SYGVKD. The CDR3 runs 14 residues. V trimming: 5 bases; J trimming: 3 bases; junction bases outside the gene matches: 4. CDR3 sequence (DNA): TGTGCCATCAGTCAAGCGGGGTACTACAATGAGCAGTTCTTC. Its protein product is CAISQAGYYNEQFF.

The sample holds many counts of this clonotype. The chain has TRBV28 and TRBJ2-1; no clear D gene. This CDR3 contains 14 residues. Germline V CDR1 and CDR2: MDHEN, SYDVKM. Trimming left V 6 bases short and J 6 bases short, with 15 bases between. The CDR3 sequence is CASSPGSTPNEQFF. The CDR3 coding sequence is TGTGCCAGCAGCCCCGGCAGTACTCCCAATGAGCAGTTCTTC. Variable domain in full (rest from reference TRBV28 and TRBJ2-1): DVKVTQSSRYLVKRTGEKVFLECVQDMDHENMFWYRQDPGLGLRLIYFSYDVKMKEKGDIPEGYSVSREKKERFSLILESASTNQTSMYLCASSPGSTPNEQFFGPGTRLTVL.